The rows below give T cell receptor beta chains drawn from one sample of a study of cytomegalovirus exposure and HLA in healthy donors. This table comes from immunoSEQ multiplex PCR, and its TCRdb copy is limited to in-frame clones, with some not included. The table lists approximately 80,000 clones, 65% to 80% of them singletons, with around 4.2% in the top ten. The sequencing input was PBMCs. These TCRs come from a man aged 55 to 70 in good health and CMV-seronegative. The CDR3 runs from the conserved cysteine through the conserved F or W. The D gene is left open where the match is weak. The listing skips clone size in some rows; elsewhere it reads once, few, many or a size class.

j_call: TRBJ1-5; v_call: TRBV29-1; d_call: -; clone_size: -; cdr3_nt: TGCAGCGTAGCACAGTCATCGGGCAATCAGCCCCAGCATTTT; cdr3_aa: CSVAQSSGNQPQHF
j_call: TRBJ2-2; v_call: TRBV19; d_call: -; clone_size: -; cdr3_nt: TGTGCCAGTACTTCCACCGGGGAGCTGTTTTTT; cdr3_aa: CASTSTGELFF
j_call: TRBJ2-3; v_call: TRBV6-5; d_call: TRBD2; clone_size: -; cdr3_nt: TGTGCCAGCAGGGGGACTAGTGGCACAGATACGCAGTATTTT; cdr3_aa: CASRGTSGTDTQYF
j_call: TRBJ1-2; v_call: TRBV6-6; d_call: TRBD1; clone_size: -; cdr3_nt: TGTGCCAGCAGTTCCCACCGGACAGGTCCTGGCTACACCTTC; cdr3_aa: CASSSHRTGPGYTF
j_call: TRBJ2-7; v_call: TRBV13; d_call: -; clone_size: -; cdr3_nt: TGTGCCAGCAGCTTAGGCTACGAGCAGTACTTC; cdr3_aa: CASSLGYEQYF
j_call: TRBJ2-7; v_call: TRBV6-1; d_call: -; clone_size: -; cdr3_nt: TGTGCCAGCAGTGCATTCCGGGGTCTCGGCTTAGGGACCTACGAGCAGTACTTC; cdr3_aa: CASSAFRGLGLGTYEQYF
j_call: TRBJ1-3; v_call: TRBV30; d_call: -; clone_size: -; cdr3_nt: TGTGCCTGGAGTGCCGGGGAGGTAGGAAACACCATATATTTT; cdr3_aa: CAWSAGEVGNTIYF
j_call: TRBJ1-3; v_call: TRBV5-1; d_call: -; clone_size: few; cdr3_nt: TGCGCCAGCAGCCCTGGCATGGGAGCGGCAGGAAACACCATATATTTT; cdr3_aa: CASSPGMGAAGNTIYF
j_call: TRBJ2-7; v_call: TRBV7-2; d_call: -; clone_size: -; cdr3_nt: TGTGCCAGCAGCTTAGAGCACCCGTACGAGCAGTACTTC; cdr3_aa: CASSLEHPYEQYF
j_call: TRBJ1-2; v_call: TRBV6-5; d_call: -; clone_size: once; cdr3_nt: TGTGCCAGCAGTTTCGCGACAGCAGGAGGCTACACCTTC; cdr3_aa: CASSFATAGGYTF
j_call: TRBJ1-2; v_call: TRBV9; d_call: -; clone_size: few; cdr3_nt: TGTGCCAGCAGCGCGAGGTATGGCTACACCTTC; cdr3_aa: CASSARYGYTF
j_call: TRBJ1-1; v_call: TRBV11-2; d_call: -; clone_size: -; cdr3_nt: TGTGCCAGCAGATATCTCGCGGGGGGCTGGGGAGACACTGAAGCTTTCTTT; cdr3_aa: CASRYLAGGWGDTEAFF
j_call: TRBJ2-7; v_call: TRBV29-1; d_call: TRBD1; clone_size: -; cdr3_nt: TGCAGCGCCGCAAAATCGTGGACAGGGCTCGACGAGCAGTACTTC; cdr3_aa: CSAAKSWTGLDEQYF
j_call: TRBJ2-7; v_call: TRBV30; d_call: -; clone_size: -; cdr3_nt: TGTGCCTGGGAGAACAGCTACGAGCAGTACTTC; cdr3_aa: CAWENSYEQYF
j_call: TRBJ1-6; v_call: TRBV6-6; d_call: TRBD1; clone_size: -; cdr3_nt: TGTGCCAGCAGTTGGGACAGGGGGCAAGAGAATTCACCCCTCCACTTT; cdr3_aa: CASSWDRGQENSPLHF
j_call: TRBJ2-3; v_call: TRBV6-1; d_call: TRBD2; clone_size: -; cdr3_nt: TGTGCCAGCAGTGAAGGGGAGGGGAGGAGTACGCAGTATTTT; cdr3_aa: CASSEGEGRSTQYF
j_call: TRBJ2-2; v_call: TRBV23-1; d_call: -; clone_size: -; cdr3_nt: TGCGCCAGCGGACGAACAGGTAACGCACGCACCGGGGAGCTGTTTTTT; cdr3_aa: CASGRTGNARTGELFF
j_call: TRBJ1-5; v_call: TRBV4-1; d_call: -; clone_size: -; cdr3_nt: TGCGCCAGCAGCCATGCCTCAGGGGCGGGTCAGCCCCAGCATTTT; cdr3_aa: CASSHASGAGQPQHF
j_call: TRBJ2-1; v_call: TRBV7-9; d_call: TRBD1; clone_size: -; cdr3_nt: TGTGCCAGCAGCTTAGGGGACAGGGGCTACAATGAGCAGTTCTTC; cdr3_aa: CASSLGDRGYNEQFF
j_call: TRBJ2-7; v_call: TRBV2; d_call: TRBD2; clone_size: -; cdr3_nt: TGTGCCAGCAGTCAACTAGCGCTGGAGCAGTACTTC; cdr3_aa: CASSQLALEQYF
j_call: TRBJ1-1; v_call: TRBV7-9; d_call: -; clone_size: few; cdr3_nt: TGTGCCAGCAGCTTGGGAATCGGGGTGAACACTGAAGCTTTCTTT; cdr3_aa: CASSLGIGVNTEAFF
j_call: TRBJ2-7; v_call: TRBV2; d_call: TRBD1; clone_size: -; cdr3_nt: TGTGCCAGCACTCACCAGGACAGGGGCCCGTCTTACGAGCAGTACTTC; cdr3_aa: CASTHQDRGPSYEQYF
j_call: TRBJ2-7; v_call: TRBV5-5; d_call: TRBD1; clone_size: -; cdr3_nt: TGTGCCAGCAGCTACGGACAGGTTATCTCCTACGAGCAGTACTTC; cdr3_aa: CASSYGQVISYEQYF
j_call: TRBJ2-1; v_call: TRBV11-3; d_call: -; clone_size: -; cdr3_nt: TGTGCCAGCAGCCCTCGGAGGGGCGCCCACAATGAGCAGTTCTTC; cdr3_aa: CASSPRRGAHNEQFF
j_call: TRBJ1-5; v_call: TRBV27; d_call: -; clone_size: -; cdr3_nt: TGTGCCAGCAGTTTATCGTCCAGGGGATCAGGTCAGCCCCAGCATTTT; cdr3_aa: CASSLSSRGSGQPQHF
j_call: TRBJ2-1; v_call: TRBV5-6; d_call: -; clone_size: -; cdr3_nt: TGTGCCAGCAGCTTGGTCCCAGGGAGGCTTGCAGACAATGAGCAGTTCTTC; cdr3_aa: CASSLVPGRLADNEQFF
j_call: TRBJ1-5; v_call: TRBV11-2; d_call: -; clone_size: -; cdr3_nt: TGTGCCAGCAGCCGATTTGGGTCCAGGCAGAACAATCAGCCCCAGCATTTT; cdr3_aa: CASSRFGSRQNNQPQHF
j_call: TRBJ2-2; v_call: TRBV9; d_call: -; clone_size: -; cdr3_nt: TGTGCCAGCAGCGTAGTGGAGGGGGCCTCCGGGGAGCTGTTTTTT; cdr3_aa: CASSVVEGASGELFF
j_call: TRBJ2-2; v_call: TRBV2; d_call: TRBD2; clone_size: -; cdr3_nt: TGTGCCAGCAGTGTACTAGCGGGGAACACCGGGGAGCTGTTTTTT; cdr3_aa: CASSVLAGNTGELFF
j_call: TRBJ1-1; v_call: TRBV19; d_call: -; clone_size: many; cdr3_nt: TGTGCCAGTAAACAGGCGGTGAACACTGAAGCTTTCTTT; cdr3_aa: CASKQAVNTEAFF
j_call: TRBJ1-5; v_call: TRBV5-1; d_call: -; clone_size: few; cdr3_nt: TGCGCCAGCAGCTTGGGTCCAAATAGCAATCAGCCCCAGCATTTT; cdr3_aa: CASSLGPNSNQPQHF
j_call: TRBJ2-5; v_call: TRBV5-4; d_call: TRBD2; clone_size: -; cdr3_nt: TGTGCCAGCAGCTCCGGGACTAACCGACAAGAGACCCAGTACTTC; cdr3_aa: CASSSGTNRQETQYF
j_call: TRBJ1-1; v_call: TRBV7-9; d_call: TRBD1; clone_size: -; cdr3_nt: TGTGCCAGCAGCCCACCACAGGGGGGAGCCACTGAAGCTTTCTTT; cdr3_aa: CASSPPQGGATEAFF
j_call: TRBJ1-2; v_call: TRBV6-5; d_call: -; clone_size: -; cdr3_nt: TGTGCCAGCAGTTATACCAGGGGTAACTATGGCTACACCTTC; cdr3_aa: CASSYTRGNYGYTF
j_call: TRBJ2-3; v_call: TRBV30; d_call: -; clone_size: -; cdr3_nt: TGTGCCTGGAGTGTCGTCTGGGGGGGCGGCACAGATACGCAGTATTTT; cdr3_aa: CAWSVVWGGGTDTQYF
j_call: TRBJ2-5; v_call: TRBV18; d_call: TRBD1; clone_size: -; cdr3_nt: TGTGCCAGCTCACCAACGGACAGGGGAGTAGAGACCCAGTACTTC; cdr3_aa: CASSPTDRGVETQYF
j_call: TRBJ2-6; v_call: TRBV7-8; d_call: TRBD2; clone_size: -; cdr3_nt: TGTGCCAGCAGCCCCATCGGGGGGATCGGGGCCAACGTCCTGACTTTC; cdr3_aa: CASSPIGGIGANVLTF
j_call: TRBJ1-1; v_call: TRBV4-2; d_call: -; clone_size: few; cdr3_nt: TGTGCCAGCAGCCTCCCCCTCCGCCAGGACACCTTGGGCACTGAAGCTTTCTTT; cdr3_aa: CASSLPLRQDTLGTEAFF
j_call: TRBJ2-1; v_call: TRBV30; d_call: TRBD2; clone_size: -; cdr3_nt: TGTGCCTGGGCTACTAGCGGGGGATACAATGAGCAGTTCTTC; cdr3_aa: CAWATSGGYNEQFF
j_call: TRBJ1-1; v_call: TRBV7-9; d_call: TRBD1; clone_size: -; cdr3_nt: TGTGCCAGCAGCGCCCGGGACAGGAAGAACACTGAAGCTTTCTTT; cdr3_aa: CASSARDRKNTEAFF
j_call: TRBJ2-7; v_call: TRBV5-4; d_call: TRBD2; clone_size: -; cdr3_nt: TGTGCCAGCAGCTCTGAGCGGGGACTAACCTACGAGCAGTACTTC; cdr3_aa: CASSSERGLTYEQYF
j_call: TRBJ2-7; v_call: TRBV9; d_call: TRBD2; clone_size: -; cdr3_nt: TGTGCCAGCAGCGTAGAGGGCGGGGGTGGGTACGAGCAGTACTTC; cdr3_aa: CASSVEGGGGYEQYF
j_call: TRBJ1-2; v_call: TRBV5-4; d_call: TRBD1; clone_size: -; cdr3_nt: TGTGCCAGCAGCTTGGACAGGGGGGATGGCTACACCTTC; cdr3_aa: CASSLDRGDGYTF
j_call: TRBJ2-5; v_call: TRBV11-2; d_call: -; clone_size: -; cdr3_nt: TGTGCCAGCAGCTTAGAGCCTAGGGAGACCCAGTACTTC; cdr3_aa: CASSLEPRETQYF
j_call: TRBJ2-1; v_call: TRBV19; d_call: -; clone_size: -; cdr3_nt: TGTGCCAGTAGTGAGTGGGGGCAGGGGAATGAGCAGTTCTTC; cdr3_aa: CASSEWGQGNEQFF
j_call: TRBJ2-3; v_call: TRBV7-9; d_call: TRBD1; clone_size: -; cdr3_nt: TGTGTCAGCAGCTTAGGGACAGGGGGCACGGATACGCAGTATTTT; cdr3_aa: CVSSLGTGGTDTQYF
j_call: TRBJ2-4; v_call: TRBV19; d_call: TRBD1; clone_size: -; cdr3_nt: TGTGCCAGTAGTCCTCCCGGACAGGGGTTAGCCAAAAACATTCAGTACTTC; cdr3_aa: CASSPPGQGLAKNIQYF
j_call: TRBJ2-1; v_call: TRBV30; d_call: TRBD2; clone_size: -; cdr3_nt: TGTGCCTGGAGTGTAAACTCTGGGAGGGGTGAGTTCTTC; cdr3_aa: CAWSVNSGRGEFF
j_call: TRBJ1-3; v_call: TRBV29-1; d_call: -; clone_size: -; cdr3_nt: TGCAGCGTCCGCAGGGCCGACTCTGGAAACACCATATATTTT; cdr3_aa: CSVRRADSGNTIYF
j_call: TRBJ1-2; v_call: TRBV29-1; d_call: -; clone_size: -; cdr3_nt: TGCAGCGTTTTCCCACAGGGTGGAGTATATGGCTACACCTTC; cdr3_aa: CSVFPQGGVYGYTF
j_call: TRBJ1-1; v_call: TRBV9; d_call: TRBD1; clone_size: -; cdr3_nt: TGTGCCAGCAGCGCAACAGGGGGTGCTGAAGCTTTCTTT; cdr3_aa: CASSATGGAEAFF